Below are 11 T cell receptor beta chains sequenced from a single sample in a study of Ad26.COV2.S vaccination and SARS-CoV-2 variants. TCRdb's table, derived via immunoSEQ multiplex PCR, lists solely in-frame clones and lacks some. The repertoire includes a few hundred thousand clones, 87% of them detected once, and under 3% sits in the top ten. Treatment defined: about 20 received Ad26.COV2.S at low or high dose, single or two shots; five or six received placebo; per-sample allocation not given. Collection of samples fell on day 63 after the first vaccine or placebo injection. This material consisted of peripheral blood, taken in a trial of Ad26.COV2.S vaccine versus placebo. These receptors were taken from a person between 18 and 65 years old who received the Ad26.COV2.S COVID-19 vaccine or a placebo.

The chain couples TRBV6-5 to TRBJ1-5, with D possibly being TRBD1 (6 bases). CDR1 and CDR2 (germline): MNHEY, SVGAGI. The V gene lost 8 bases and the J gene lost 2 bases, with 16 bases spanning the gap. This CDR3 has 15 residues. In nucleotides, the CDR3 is TGTGCCAGCTTGGCAGGGGAAAGTGGCAATCAGCCCCAGCATTTT. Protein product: CASLAGESGNQPQHF.

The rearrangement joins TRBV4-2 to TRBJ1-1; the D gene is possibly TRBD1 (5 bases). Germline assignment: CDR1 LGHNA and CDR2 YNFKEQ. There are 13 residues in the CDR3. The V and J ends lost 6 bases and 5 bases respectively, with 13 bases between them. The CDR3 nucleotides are TGTGCCAGCAGTCCAGACAGCCAAACTGAAGCTTTCTTT. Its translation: CASSPDSQTEAFF.

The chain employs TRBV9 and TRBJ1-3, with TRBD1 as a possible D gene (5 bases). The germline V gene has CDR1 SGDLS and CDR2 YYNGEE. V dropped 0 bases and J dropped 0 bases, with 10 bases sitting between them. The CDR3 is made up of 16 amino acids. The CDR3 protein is CASSVVGGSSGNTIYF. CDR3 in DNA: TGTGCCAGCAGCGTAGTGGGGGGAAGCTCTGGAAACACCATATATTTT.

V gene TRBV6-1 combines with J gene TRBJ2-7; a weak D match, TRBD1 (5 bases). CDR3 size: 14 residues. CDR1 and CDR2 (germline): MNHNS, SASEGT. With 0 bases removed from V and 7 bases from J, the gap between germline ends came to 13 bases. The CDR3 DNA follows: TGTGCCAGCAGTGAAGCTAACGACAGCCGAGAGCAGTACGTC. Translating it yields CASSEANDSREQYV.

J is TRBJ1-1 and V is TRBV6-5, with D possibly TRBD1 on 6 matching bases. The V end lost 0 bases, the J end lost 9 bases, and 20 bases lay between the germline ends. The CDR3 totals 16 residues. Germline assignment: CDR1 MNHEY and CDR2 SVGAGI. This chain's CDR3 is CASSYSRGGSGIKAFF. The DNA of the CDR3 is TGTGCCAGCAGTTACTCGAGAGGGGGATCAGGGATCAAAGCTTTCTTT.

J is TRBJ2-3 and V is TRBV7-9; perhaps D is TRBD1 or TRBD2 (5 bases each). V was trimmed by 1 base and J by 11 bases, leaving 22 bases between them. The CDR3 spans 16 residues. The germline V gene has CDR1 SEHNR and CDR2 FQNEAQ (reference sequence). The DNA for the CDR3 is TGTGCCAGCAGCTTAGTGGTGGGGACCCCGGCCGGTGGGCAGTATTTT. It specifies CASSLVVGTPAGGQYF.

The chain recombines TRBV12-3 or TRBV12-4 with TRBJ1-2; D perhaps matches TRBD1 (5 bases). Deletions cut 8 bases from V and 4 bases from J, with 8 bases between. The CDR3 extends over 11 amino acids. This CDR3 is CASQGTYGYTF. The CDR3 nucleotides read TGTGCCAGCCAGGGAACCTATGGCTACACCTTC.

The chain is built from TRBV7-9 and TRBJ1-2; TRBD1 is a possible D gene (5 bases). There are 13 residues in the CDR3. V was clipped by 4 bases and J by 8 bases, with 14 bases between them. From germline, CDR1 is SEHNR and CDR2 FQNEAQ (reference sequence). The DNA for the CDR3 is TGTGCCAGCAGCTCCCAGGGCCAAGAAGGCTACACCTTC. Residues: CASSSQGQEGYTF. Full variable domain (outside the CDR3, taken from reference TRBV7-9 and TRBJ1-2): DTGVSQNPRHKITKRGQNVTFRCDPISEHNRLYWYRQTLGQGPEFLTYFQNEAQLEKSRLLSDRFSAERPKGSFSTLEIQRTEQGDSAMYLCASSSQGQEGYTFGSGTRLTVV.

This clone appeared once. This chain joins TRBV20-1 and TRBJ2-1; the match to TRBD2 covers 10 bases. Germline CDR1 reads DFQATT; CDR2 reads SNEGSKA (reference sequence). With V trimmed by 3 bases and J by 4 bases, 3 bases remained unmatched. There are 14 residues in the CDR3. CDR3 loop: CSASRTSGYNEQFF. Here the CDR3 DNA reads TGCAGTGCTAGTCGGACTAGCGGATACAATGAGCAGTTCTTC.

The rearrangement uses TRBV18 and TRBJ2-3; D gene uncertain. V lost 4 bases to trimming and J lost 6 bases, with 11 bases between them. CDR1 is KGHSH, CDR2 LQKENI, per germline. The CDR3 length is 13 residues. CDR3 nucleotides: TGTGCCAGCTCACGATCGAAAGGGGATACGCAGTATTTT. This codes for CASSRSKGDTQYF. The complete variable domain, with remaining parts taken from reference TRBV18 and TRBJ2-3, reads NAGVMQNPRHLVRRRGQEARLRCSPMKGHSHVYWYRQLPEEGLKFMVYLQKENIIDESGMPKERFSAEFPKEGPSILRIQQVVRGDSAAYFCASSRSKGDTQYFGPGTRLTVL.

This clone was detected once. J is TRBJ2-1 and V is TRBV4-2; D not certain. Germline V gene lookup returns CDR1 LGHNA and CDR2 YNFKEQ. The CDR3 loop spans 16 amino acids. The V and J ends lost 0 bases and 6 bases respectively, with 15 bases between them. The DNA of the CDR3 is TGTGCCAGCAGCCAAGATAGAAATGTTCGAGGCAATGAGCAGTTCTTC. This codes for CASSQDRNVRGNEQFF.